The present T cell receptor (beta chain) was sequenced within a study of beta chain features in type 1 diabetes. Study-wide findings and caveats: TCRB CDR3s were moderately but significantly shorter in Type 1 diabetes patients in all four CD4+ subsets.

This CDR3 spans 17 amino acids. Unmatched junction bases numbered 9, after V lost 1 base and J lost 0 bases. The germline V gene encodes CDR1 GTSNPN and CDR2 SVGIG (reference sequence). This clone was picked up a small number of times. Antigen specificity is unknown. Investigators reverse transcribed all isolated RNA, so they sequenced expressed TCRB transcripts. TCRdb's table, derived via immunoSEQ multiplex PCR, lists solely in-frame clones and lacks some. The table includes more than 200,000 clones, under 20% detected once. The receptor was derived from a man younger than 45 with type 1 diabetes. The sample comprised naive CD4+ T cells from blood. This chain connects TRBV30 to TRBJ1-1; 9 bases map to TRBD1. The DNA for the CDR3 is TGTGCCTGGAGTGCTCCCCGACAGGGGGTGATGAACACTGAAGCTTTCTTT. Amino acids: CAWSAPRQGVMNTEAFF.